This T cell receptor (beta chain) is drawn from a study of T cells in Graves' hyperthyroidism and ophthalmopathy. Study observations and caveats: Ophthalmopathy was separated from stable hyperthyroidism by a 13 V-J model. Model-based prediction identified ophthalmopathy a median 6.5 months prior to its onset.

RNA transcripts served as the template for amplifying TCR beta CDR3 regions. Using the HTBI primer set, a first-round RT-PCR was run on the TCR CDR3. A single record per CDR3 protein comes from TCRdb applying MiXCR to the multiplex PCR reads. Here the sample spans hundreds of thousands of distinct CDR3 sequences, over 15% being singletons. Germline values: CDR1 MDHEN, CDR2 SYDVKM. Trimming cost V 6 bases and J 1 base; bases outside gene matches: 9. This CDR3 contains 16 residues. In making diagnoses, clinical symptoms, serum thyroxine and TRAb, thyroid ultrasound and orbital computed tomography were all used. This clonotype appeared once. Its antigen is undetermined.

This sequence was found in an older woman with Graves' ophthalmopathy. Sample: blood. The chain uses TRBV28 and TRBJ1-1; TRBD1 matches 9 bases. As DNA, the CDR3 is TGTGCCAGCAGGCTCCCCGGGACAGGGTGGAACACTGAAGCTTTCTTT. This gives the protein CASRLPGTGWNTEAFF.